Detailed here is one TCR beta chain. Germline CDR1 LGHNA, CDR2 YNFKEQ. The trim removed 1 base at V and 4 bases at J, leaving 2 bases unmatched. The CDR3 is 16 amino acids. The data were obtained in a study of blood T cell repertoires in COVID-19. About the research overall: Samples of COVID-19 (acute and convalescent) were obtained from the United States, Italy and Spain. T cells, B-cell-depleted T cells, or PBMCs provided the cDNA or gDNA that served as material.

Authors' analysis steps: Nucleated cell counts were estimated from reference gene primer amplification. The method was immunoSEQ multiplex PCR; TCRdb's version includes in-frame clones alone and lacks a portion of them. V and J calls and clone size are copied from that table; D and trimming were computed from the DNA. The repertoire consists of about 69,000 clones, with roughly 79% occurring once and the leading ten covering over 45%. The chain uses TRBV4-2 and TRBJ2-6, with 9 bases identical to TRBD2. What was sequenced was peripheral blood. The sequence was obtained from a human donor in a cohort sampled during active COVID-19. The CDR3 nucleotides are TGTGCCAGCAGCCAAGCTAGCGGGATAGGGGCCAACGTCCTGACTTTC. Its protein is CASSQASGIGANVLTF.